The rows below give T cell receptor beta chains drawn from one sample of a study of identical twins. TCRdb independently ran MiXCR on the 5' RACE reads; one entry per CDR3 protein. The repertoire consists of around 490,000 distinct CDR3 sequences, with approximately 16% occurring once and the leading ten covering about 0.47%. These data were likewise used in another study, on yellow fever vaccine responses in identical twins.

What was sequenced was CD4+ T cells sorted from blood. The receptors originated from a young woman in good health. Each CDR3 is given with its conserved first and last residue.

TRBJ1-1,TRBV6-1,CASSWNTEAFF
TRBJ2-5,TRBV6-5,CASSYADLQETQYF
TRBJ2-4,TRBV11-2,CASSPRLAGPQYF
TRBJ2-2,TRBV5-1,CASSPGQDTGELFF
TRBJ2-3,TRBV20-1,CSATDGYTDTQYF
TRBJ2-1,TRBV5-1,CASSLDSLNNEQFF
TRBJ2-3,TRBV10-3,CAISAQGSSTDTQYF
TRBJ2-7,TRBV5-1,CASSLDGTSYNEQYF
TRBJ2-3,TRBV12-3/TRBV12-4,CASSLYSLGIDTQYF
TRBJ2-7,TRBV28,CASRYNRGIIYEQYF
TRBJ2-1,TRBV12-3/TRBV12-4,CASSKLAGGGTNEQFF
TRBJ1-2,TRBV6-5,CASSWSALNHGYTF
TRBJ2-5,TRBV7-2,CASSLSASGTGVTQYF
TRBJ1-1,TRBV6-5,CASSYSLTGGTEAFF
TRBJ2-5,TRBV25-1,CASSVEGGWGQETQYF
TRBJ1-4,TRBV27,CASSGQTGVGEKLFF
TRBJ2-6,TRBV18,CASSRGQARSGANVLTF
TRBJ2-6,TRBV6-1,CASSEPNVLTF